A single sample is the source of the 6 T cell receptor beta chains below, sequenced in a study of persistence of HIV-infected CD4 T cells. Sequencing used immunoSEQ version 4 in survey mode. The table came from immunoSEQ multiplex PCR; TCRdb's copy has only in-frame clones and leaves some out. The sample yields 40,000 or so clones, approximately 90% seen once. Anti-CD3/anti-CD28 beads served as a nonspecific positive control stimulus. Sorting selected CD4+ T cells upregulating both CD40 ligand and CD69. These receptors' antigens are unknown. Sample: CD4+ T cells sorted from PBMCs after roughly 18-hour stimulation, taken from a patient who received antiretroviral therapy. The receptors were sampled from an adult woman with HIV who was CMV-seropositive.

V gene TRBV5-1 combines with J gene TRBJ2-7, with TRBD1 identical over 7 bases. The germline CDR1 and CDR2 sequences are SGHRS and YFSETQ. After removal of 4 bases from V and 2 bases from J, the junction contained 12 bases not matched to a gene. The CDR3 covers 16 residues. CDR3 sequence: CASSPTSGTATYEQYF. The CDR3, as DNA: TGCGCCAGCAGCCCCACCTCCGGGACAGCCACCTACGAGCAGTACTTC.

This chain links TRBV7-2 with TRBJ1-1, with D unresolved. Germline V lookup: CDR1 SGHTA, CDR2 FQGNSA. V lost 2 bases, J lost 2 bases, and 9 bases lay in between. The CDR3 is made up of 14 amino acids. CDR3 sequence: CASSLFGSNTEAFF. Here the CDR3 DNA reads TGTGCCAGCAGCTTATTTGGGTCTAACACTGAAGCTTTCTTT.

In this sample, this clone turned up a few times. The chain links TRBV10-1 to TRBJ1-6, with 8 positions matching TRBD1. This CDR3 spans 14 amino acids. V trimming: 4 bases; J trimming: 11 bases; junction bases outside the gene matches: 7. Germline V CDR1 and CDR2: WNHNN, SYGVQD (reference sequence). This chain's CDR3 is CASSAAGGPAPLHF. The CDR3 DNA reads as TGCGCCAGCAGTGCCGCAGGGGGCCCAGCACCCCTCCACTTT.

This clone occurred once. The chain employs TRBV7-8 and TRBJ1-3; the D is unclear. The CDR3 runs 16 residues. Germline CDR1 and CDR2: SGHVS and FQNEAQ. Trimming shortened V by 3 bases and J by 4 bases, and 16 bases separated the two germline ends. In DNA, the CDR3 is TGTGCCAGCAGCTTGGCAGTACAGAGTTTCGGAAACACCATATATTTT. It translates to CASSLAVQSFGNTIYF.

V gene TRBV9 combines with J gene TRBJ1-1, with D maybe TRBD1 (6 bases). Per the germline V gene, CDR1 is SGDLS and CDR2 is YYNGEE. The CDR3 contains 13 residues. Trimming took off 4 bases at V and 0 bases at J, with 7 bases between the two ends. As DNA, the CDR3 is TGTGCCAGCAGCCGGGACATGAACACTGAAGCTTTCTTT. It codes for CASSRDMNTEAFF.

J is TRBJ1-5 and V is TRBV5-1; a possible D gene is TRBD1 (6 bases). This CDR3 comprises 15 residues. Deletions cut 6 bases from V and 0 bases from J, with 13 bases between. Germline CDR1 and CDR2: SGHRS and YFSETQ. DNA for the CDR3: TGCGCCAGCAAAGGGGGACCAGATAGCAATCAGCCCCAGCATTTT. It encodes CASKGGPDSNQPQHF.